A single T cell receptor beta chain is shown here with its context. Its antigen remains unidentified. TCRdb used MiXCR to reprocess the reads, holding one entry per CDR3 protein. Found here are about 920,000 distinct CDR3 sequences, around 32% of them singletons; the top ten hold more than 13%. This sample was taken from a study of T cell repertoires in cytomegalovirus infection. Turning to the study itself: Indicated by public TCR beta signatures were CMV infection and matching HLA type.

Study conclusions and caveats: Cumulative frequency of public TCR beta families picked out carriers of CMV plus the relevant HLA. It was HLA-C-restricted CMV-specific TCR beta clonotypes that dominated the response ex vivo.

The TCR sequence derives from a human donor in good health (CMV status not recorded). Some clones in this sample may be carry-over from other donors' samples. Source: cultured CD8+ T cells from PBMCs, taken from culture after CMV antigen stimulation.

The CDR3 bases are TGCGCCTCCCGATCCCGGACAGGGGAAGAAAAACTGTTTTTT. Encoded protein: CASRSRTGEEKLFF. The V and J genes are TRBV5-1 and TRBJ1-4, with 9 bases lining up with TRBD1. J was trimmed by 8 bases and V by 10 bases; bases with no gene match: 12. The CDR3 length is 14 residues. Germline assignment: CDR1 SGHRS and CDR2 YFSETQ.